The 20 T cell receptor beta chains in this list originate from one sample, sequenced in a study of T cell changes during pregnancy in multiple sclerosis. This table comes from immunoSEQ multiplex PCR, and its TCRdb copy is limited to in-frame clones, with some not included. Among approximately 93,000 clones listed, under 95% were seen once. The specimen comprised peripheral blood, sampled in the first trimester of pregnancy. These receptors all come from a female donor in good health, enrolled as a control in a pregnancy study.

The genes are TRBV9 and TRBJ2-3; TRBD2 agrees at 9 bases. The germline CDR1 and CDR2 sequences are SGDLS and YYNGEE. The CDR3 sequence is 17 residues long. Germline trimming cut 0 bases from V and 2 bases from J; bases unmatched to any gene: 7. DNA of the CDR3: TGTGCCAGCAGCGTAGAGCGAGCGGGGGGCATCACAGATACGCAGTATTTT. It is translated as CASSVERAGGITDTQYF. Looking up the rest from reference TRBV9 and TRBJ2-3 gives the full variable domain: DSGVTQTPKHLITATGQRVTLRCSPRSGDLSVYWYQQSLDQGLQFLIQYYNGEERAKGNILERFSAQQFPDLHSELNLSSLELGDSALYFCASSVERAGGITDTQYFGPGTRLTVL.

CDR3 loop: CASSRLAGAQETQYF. The CDR3, as DNA: TGTGCCAGCAGCCGACTAGCGGGGGCCCAAGAGACCCAGTACTTC. The chain joins TRBV6-6 to TRBJ2-5, with 12 bases that match TRBD2. Germline CDR1 is MNHNY and CDR2 is SVGAGI (reference sequence). The CDR3 runs 15 residues. The V and J ends lost 6 bases and 1 base, in that order; junction bases with no gene match: 3.

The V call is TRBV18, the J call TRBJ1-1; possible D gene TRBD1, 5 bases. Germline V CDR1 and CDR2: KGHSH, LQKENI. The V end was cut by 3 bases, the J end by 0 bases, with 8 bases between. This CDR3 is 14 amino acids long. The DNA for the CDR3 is TGTGCCAGCTCACCCGACAGCTTGAACACTGAAGCTTTCTTT. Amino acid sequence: CASSPDSLNTEAFF. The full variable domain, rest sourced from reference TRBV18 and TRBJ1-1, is NAGVMQNPRHLVRRRGQEARLRCSPMKGHSHVYWYRQLPEEGLKFMVYLQKENIIDESGMPKERFSAEFPKEGPSILRIQQVVRGDSAAYFCASSPDSLNTEAFFGQGTRLTVV.

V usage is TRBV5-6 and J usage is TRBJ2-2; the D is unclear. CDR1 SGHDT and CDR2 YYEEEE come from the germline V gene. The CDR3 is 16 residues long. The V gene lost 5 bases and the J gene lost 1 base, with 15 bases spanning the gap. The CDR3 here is CASSSASEKNTGELFF. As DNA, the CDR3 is TGTGCCAGCAGTTCCGCCAGCGAAAAGAACACCGGGGAGCTGTTTTTT.

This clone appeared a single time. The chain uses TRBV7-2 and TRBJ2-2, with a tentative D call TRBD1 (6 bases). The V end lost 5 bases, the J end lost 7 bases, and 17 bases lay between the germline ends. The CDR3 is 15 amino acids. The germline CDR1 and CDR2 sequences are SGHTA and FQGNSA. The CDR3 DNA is TGTGCCAGCAGCCCGGGACAACTACTCGGCGGGGAGCTGTTTTTT. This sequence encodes CASSPGQLLGGELFF.

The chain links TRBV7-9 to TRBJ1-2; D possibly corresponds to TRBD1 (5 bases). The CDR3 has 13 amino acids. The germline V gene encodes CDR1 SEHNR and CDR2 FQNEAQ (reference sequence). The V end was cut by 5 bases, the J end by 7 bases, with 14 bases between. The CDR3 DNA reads TGTGCCAGCAGCCTACAGGAGCGCGTTGGCTACACCTTC. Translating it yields CASSLQERVGYTF.

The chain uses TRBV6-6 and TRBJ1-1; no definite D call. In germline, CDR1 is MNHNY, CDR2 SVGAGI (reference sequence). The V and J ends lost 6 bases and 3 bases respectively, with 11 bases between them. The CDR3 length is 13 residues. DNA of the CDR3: TGTGCCAGCAGCTTTGAGGGAGACACTGAAGCTTTCTTT. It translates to CASSFEGDTEAFF.

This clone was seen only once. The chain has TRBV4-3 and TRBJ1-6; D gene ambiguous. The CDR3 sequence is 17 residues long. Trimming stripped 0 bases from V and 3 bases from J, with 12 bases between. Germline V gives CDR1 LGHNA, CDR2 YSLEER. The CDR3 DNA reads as TGCGCCAGCAGCCAAGACAGGATCTCGCTCTATAATTCACCCCTCCACTTT. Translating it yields CASSQDRISLYNSPLHF.

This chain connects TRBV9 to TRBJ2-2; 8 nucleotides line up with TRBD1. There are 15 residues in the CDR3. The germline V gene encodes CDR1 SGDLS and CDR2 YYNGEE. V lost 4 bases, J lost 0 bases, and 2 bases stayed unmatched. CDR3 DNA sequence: TGTGCCAGCAGCAGGACAGGGACGAACACCGGGGAGCTGTTTTTT. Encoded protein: CASSRTGTNTGELFF.

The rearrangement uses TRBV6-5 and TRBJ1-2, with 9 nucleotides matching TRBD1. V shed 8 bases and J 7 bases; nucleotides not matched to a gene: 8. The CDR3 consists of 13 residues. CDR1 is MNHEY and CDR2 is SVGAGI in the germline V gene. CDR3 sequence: CASYAGTGSGYTF. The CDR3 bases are TGTGCCAGCTACGCCGGGACAGGGTCTGGCTACACCTTC.

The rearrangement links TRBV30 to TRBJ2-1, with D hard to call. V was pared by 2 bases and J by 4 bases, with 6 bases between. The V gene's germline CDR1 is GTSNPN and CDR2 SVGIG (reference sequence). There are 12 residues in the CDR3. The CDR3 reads CAWSLVYNEQFF. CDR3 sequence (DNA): TGTGCCTGGAGTCTCGTTTACAATGAGCAGTTCTTC.

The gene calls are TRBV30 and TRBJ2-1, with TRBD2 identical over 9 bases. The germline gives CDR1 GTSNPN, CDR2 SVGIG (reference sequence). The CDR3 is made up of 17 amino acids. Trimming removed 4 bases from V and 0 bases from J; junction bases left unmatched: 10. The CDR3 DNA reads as TGTGCCTGGACCGACGGCGGGGGGGATTACTCCTACAATGAGCAGTTCTTC. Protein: CAWTDGGGDYSYNEQFF.

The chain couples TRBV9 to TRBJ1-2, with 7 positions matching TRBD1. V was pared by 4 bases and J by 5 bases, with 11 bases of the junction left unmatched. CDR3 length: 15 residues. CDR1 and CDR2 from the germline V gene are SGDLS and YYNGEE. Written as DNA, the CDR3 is TGTGCCAGCAGCCCCCGAGGGGACAGAAGTTATGGCTACACCTTC. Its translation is CASSPRGDRSYGYTF.

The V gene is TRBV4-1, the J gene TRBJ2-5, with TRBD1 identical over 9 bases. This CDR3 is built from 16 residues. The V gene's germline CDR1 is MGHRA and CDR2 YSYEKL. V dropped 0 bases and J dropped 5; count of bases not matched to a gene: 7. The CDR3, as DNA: TGCGCCAGCAGCCAAGACCTCTGGGACAGGGCGGAGACCCAGTACTTC. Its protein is CASSQDLWDRAETQYF.

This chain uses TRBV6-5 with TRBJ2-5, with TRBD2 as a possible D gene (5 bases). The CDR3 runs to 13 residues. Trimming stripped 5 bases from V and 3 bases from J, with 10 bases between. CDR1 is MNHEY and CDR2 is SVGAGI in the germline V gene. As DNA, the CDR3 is TGTGCCAGCAGTCCCAGCGGTAAAGAGACCCAGTACTTC. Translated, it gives CASSPSGKETQYF.

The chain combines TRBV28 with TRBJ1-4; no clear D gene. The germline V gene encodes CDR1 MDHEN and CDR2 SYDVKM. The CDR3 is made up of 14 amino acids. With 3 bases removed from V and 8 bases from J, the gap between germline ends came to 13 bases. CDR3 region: CASSLRVQVEKLFF. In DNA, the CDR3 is TGTGCCAGCAGTTTGAGGGTCCAAGTCGAAAAACTGTTTTTT.

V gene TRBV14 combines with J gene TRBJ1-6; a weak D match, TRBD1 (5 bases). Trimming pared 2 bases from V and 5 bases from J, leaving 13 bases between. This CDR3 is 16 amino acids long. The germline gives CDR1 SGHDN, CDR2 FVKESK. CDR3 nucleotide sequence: TGTGCCAGCAGCCAATTGGACATACCGGATAATTCACCCCTCCACTTT. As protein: CASSQLDIPDNSPLHF.

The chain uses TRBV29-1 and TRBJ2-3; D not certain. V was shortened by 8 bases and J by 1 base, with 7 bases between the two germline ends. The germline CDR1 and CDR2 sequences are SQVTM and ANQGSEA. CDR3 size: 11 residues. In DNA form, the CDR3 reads TGCAGCTTCGGTGGCACAGATACGCAGTATTTT. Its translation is CSFGGTDTQYF.

The CDR3 bases are TGTGCCAGCAGCCCCCGCCGGGACAGGGTCACCGGGGAGCTGTTTTTT. This translates into CASSPRRDRVTGELFF. The chain employs TRBV5-5 and TRBJ2-2; 9 bases are shared with TRBD1. The V gene end was trimmed by 4 bases and the J gene end by 4 bases; junction bases not matched to a gene: 8. The germline CDR1 and CDR2 sequences are SGHKS and YYEKEE (reference sequence). This CDR3 region has 16 residues.

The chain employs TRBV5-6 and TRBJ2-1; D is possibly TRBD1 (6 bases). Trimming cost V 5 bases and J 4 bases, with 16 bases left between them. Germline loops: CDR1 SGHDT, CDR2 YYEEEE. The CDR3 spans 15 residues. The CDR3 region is CASSKGDIAYNEQFF. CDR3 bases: TGTGCCAGCAGTAAAGGGGACATCGCGTACAATGAGCAGTTCTTC. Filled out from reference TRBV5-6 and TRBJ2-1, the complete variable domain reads DAGVTQSPTHLIKTRGQQVTLRCSPKSGHDTVSWYQQALGQGPQFIFQYYEEEERQRGNFPDRFSGHQFPNYSSELNVNALLLGDSALYLCASSKGDIAYNEQFFGPGTRLTVL.